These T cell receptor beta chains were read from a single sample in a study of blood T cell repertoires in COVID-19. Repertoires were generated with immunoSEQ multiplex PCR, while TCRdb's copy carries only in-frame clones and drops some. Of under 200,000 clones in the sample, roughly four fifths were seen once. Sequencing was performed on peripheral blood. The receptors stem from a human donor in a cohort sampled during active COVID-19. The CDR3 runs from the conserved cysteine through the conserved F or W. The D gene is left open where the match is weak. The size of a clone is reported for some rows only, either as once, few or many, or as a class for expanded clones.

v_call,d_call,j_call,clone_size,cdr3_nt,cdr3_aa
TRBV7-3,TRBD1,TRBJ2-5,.,TGTGCCAGCAGCACGACAGGGGAGGAGACCCAGTACTTC,CASSTTGEETQYF
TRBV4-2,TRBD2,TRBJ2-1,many,TGTGCCAGCAGCCCGACTAGCGGGGGGCCGTTCTTC,CASSPTSGGPFF
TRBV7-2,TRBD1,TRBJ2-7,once,TGTGCCAGCAGCTTACTGCCGGGACAGGGGTTCTACGAGCAGTACTTC,CASSLLPGQGFYEQYF
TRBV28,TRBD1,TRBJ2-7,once,TGTGCCAGCAGTCTACCGGGACAGGGGGTAGTAGCGGGATCCTCCTGCGAGCAGTACTTC,CASSLPGQGVVAGSSCEQYF
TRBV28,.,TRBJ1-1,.,TGTGCCAGCAGTGGGGGGAGGGTGAACACTGAAGCTTTCTTT,CASSGGRVNTEAFF
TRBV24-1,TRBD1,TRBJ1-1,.,TGTGCCACCAGTGATGGACAGGGGTCATCGAGAACTTTCTTT,CATSDGQGSSRTFF
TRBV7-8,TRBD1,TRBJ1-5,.,TGTGCCAGCAGCCGTCTCGGGACAGGGGCGCGTAATCAGCCCCAGCATTTT,CASSRLGTGARNQPQHF
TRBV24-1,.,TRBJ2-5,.,TGTGCCACCAGTGATTCGACAGTCCAAGAGACCCAGTACTTC,CATSDSTVQETQYF
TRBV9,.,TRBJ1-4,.,TGTGCCAGCAGCGTATCCTCCAGGCCGAATGAAAAACTGTTTTTT,CASSVSSRPNEKLFF
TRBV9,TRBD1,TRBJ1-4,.,TGTGCCAGCAGCACGGGACAGGGTCTTGAAAAACTGTTTTTT,CASSTGQGLEKLFF
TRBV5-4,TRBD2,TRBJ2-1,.,TGTGCCAGCAGCTTGAGCGGGGGGGGGCAGTTCTTC,CASSLSGGGQFF
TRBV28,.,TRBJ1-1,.,TGTGCCAGCAGTTTAAACCCAGGTTTGTCAGCCGAAGCTTTCTTT,CASSLNPGLSAEAFF
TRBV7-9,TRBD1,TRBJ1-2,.,TGTGCCAGCAGAAAAGAGGCAAACAGGGGGACTAACTATGGCTACACCTTC,CASRKEANRGTNYGYTF
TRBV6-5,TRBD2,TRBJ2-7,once,TGTGCCAGCAGGGCGCTAGCGGGATCTCGGAACGAGCAGTACTTC,CASRALAGSRNEQYF
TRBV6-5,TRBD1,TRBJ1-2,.,TGTGCCAGCAGTTACTCGACAGGGGAGTACTATGGCTACACCTTC,CASSYSTGEYYGYTF
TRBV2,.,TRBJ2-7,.,TGTGCCAGCAGTGAAAGGACTCGCTACGAGCAGTACTTC,CASSERTRYEQYF
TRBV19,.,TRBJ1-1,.,TGTGCCAGCACACCGAGGATTCAGGGCCTTTTGAACACTGAAGCTTTCTTT,CASTPRIQGLLNTEAFF
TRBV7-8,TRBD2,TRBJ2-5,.,TGTGCCAGCAGCTTAGCGATTTGGCAGGCGGGGGCCCAGTACTTC,CASSLAIWQAGAQYF
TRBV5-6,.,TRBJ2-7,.,TGTGCCAGCAGCTTCTGGGAGTCCTACGAGCAGTACTTC,CASSFWESYEQYF
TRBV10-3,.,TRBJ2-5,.,TGTGCCATCAGTGATATGGGGCGGGAGACCCAGTACTTC,CAISDMGRETQYF
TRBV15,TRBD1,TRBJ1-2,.,TGTGCCACCAGCAGAGATTTCGGACAGGGGAATGGCTACACCTTC,CATSRDFGQGNGYTF
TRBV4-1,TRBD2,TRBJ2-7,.,TGCGCCAGCAGCCAAGATAGCGGGAGTTTCTACGAGCAGTACTTC,CASSQDSGSFYEQYF
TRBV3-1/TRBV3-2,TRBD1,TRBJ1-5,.,TGTGCCAGCAGCCCCGGACAGGTCTTCGGCAATCAGCCCCAGCATTTT,CASSPGQVFGNQPQHF
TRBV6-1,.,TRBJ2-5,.,TGTGCCAGCAGTGAACGAGGAGAGACCCAGTACTTC,CASSERGETQYF
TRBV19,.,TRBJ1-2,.,TGTGCCAGTTCAGAAGCTAACTATGGCTACACCTTC,CASSEANYGYTF
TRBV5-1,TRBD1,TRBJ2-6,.,TGCGCCAGCAGCTCGACAGGGTTTAGCTCTGGGGCCAACGTCCTGACTTTC,CASSSTGFSSGANVLTF
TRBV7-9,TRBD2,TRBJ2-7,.,TGTGCCAGCAGCTCAACTAGCGCTGGCGAGCAGTACTTC,CASSSTSAGEQYF
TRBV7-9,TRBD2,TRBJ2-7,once,TGTGCCAGCAGCTTGTTTAGCGGGAGTTCCTACGAGCAGTACTTC,CASSLFSGSSYEQYF
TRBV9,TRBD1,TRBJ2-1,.,TGTGCCAGCAGCGTAGAGGGGACAGGGATTTACAATGAGCAGTTCTTC,CASSVEGTGIYNEQFF
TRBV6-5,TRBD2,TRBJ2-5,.,TGTGCCAGCAGGGGGGCGGGGGGCGGTGGAGAGACCCAGTACTTC,CASRGAGGGGETQYF